The 5 T cell receptor beta chains below come from one sample, sequenced in a study of shared clonotypes between healthy human individuals. Assay used: immunoSEQ multiplex PCR; TCRdb lists only in-frame clones, some missing. The sample yields some 470,000 clones, 75% to 85% seen once. The sample comprised PBMCs. The receptors were sampled from a woman between 35 and 50 years old in good health. Some clones in this sample may be carry-over from other donors' samples.

The V gene is TRBV29-1, the J gene TRBJ1-1, with D tentatively TRBD1 (6 bases). The V gene lost 4 bases and the J gene lost 3 bases, with 9 bases spanning the gap. The CDR3 loop spans 12 amino acids. Germline CDR1 SQVTM, CDR2 ANQGSEA. The chain's CDR3 is CSVGGGYTEAFF. The CDR3 DNA reads TGCAGCGTTGGGGGGGGCTACACTGAAGCTTTCTTT.

This clone has only a few counts. This sample also contains other DNA sequences that code for the same CDR3. The V call is TRBV5-3, the J call TRBJ1-1, with D uncertain. TRBV5-3 is flagged as an ORF with uncertain function. V lost 2 bases and J 2 bases, leaving 22 bases between the germline ends. The CDR3 contains 18 residues. Here the CDR3 DNA reads TGTGCCAGAAGCTTCATTTTTGAGACTAACCTTCCAAACACTGAAGCTTTCTTT. Amino acids: CARSFIFETNLPNTEAFF.

This clone appeared a few times. V is TRBV4-2 and J is TRBJ2-2; TRBD1 aligns across 9 bases. Germline loops: CDR1 LGHNA, CDR2 YNFKEQ. CDR3 length equals 20 residues. Trimming cost V 4 bases and J 4 bases; bases outside gene matches: 19. The CDR3 is CASSLTSPGQGVGSTGELFF. The DNA for the CDR3 is TGTGCCAGCAGCCTCACAAGCCCGGGACAGGGAGTTGGCAGCACCGGGGAGCTGTTTTTT.

The chain has TRBV5-4 and TRBJ1-1; no reliable D call. V lost 0 bases and J lost 2, with 8 bases in between. The germline gives CDR1 SGHNT, CDR2 YYREEE (reference sequence). This CDR3 contains 14 residues. The CDR3 reads CASSLDSTNTEAFF. CDR3 nucleotide sequence: TGTGCCAGCAGCTTGGATAGCACAAACACTGAAGCTTTCTTT.

The chain links TRBV9 to TRBJ2-7; 9 bases line up with TRBD2. The CDR3 is 17 residues long. Germline V gives CDR1 SGDLS, CDR2 YYNGEE. J was trimmed by 7 bases and V by 4 bases; bases with no gene match: 18. DNA of the CDR3: TGTGCCAGCAGCCAAAAAAGGGCGGGAGGGCCCCAATGTGAGCAGTACTTC. Translating it yields CASSQKRAGGPQCEQYF.